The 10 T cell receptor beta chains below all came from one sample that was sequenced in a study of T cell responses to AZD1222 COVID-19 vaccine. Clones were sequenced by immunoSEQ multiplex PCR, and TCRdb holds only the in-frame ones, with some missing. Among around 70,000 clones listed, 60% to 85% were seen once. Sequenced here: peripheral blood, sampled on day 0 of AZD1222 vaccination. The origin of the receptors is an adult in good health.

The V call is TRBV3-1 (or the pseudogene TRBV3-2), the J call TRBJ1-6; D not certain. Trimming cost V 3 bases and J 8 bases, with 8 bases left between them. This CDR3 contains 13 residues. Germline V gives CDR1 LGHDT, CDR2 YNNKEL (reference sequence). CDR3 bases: TGTGCCAGCAGCCATTCGACGGATTCACCCCTCCACTTT. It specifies CASSHSTDSPLHF.

The CDR3 DNA reads TGTGCCAGCAGCTTAGCGGGAACTACAGATACGCAGTATTTT. Protein sequence: CASSLAGTTDTQYF. This chain connects TRBV7-2 to TRBJ2-3; D unclear. CDR1 is SGHTA, CDR2 FQGNSA, per germline. CDR3 length: 14 residues. V lost 0 bases and J lost 3, with 7 bases in between.

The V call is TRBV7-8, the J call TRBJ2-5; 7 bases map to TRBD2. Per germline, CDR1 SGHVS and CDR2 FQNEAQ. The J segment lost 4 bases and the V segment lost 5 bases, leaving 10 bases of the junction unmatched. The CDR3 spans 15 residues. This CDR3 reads CASSLHPQRGETQYF. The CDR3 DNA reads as TGTGCCAGCAGCCTACACCCACAGCGGGGAGAGACCCAGTACTTC.

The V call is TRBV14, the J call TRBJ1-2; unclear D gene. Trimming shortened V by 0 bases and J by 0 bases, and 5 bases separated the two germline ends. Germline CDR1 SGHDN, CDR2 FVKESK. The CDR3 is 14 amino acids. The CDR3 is CASSQDYANYGYTF. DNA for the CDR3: TGTGCCAGCAGCCAAGATTACGCTAACTATGGCTACACCTTC. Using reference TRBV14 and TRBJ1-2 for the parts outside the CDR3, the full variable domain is EAGVTQFPSHSVIEKGQTVTLRCDPISGHDNLYWYRRVMGKEIKFLLHFVKESKQDESGMPNNRFLAERTGGTYSTLKVQPAELEDSGVYFCASSQDYANYGYTFGSGTRLTVV.

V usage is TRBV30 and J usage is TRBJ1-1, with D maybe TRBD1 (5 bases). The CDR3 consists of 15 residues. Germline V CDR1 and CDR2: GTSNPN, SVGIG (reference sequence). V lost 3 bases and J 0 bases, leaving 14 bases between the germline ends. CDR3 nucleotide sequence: TGTGCCTGGAGACGGCAGGGATGGTTGAACACTGAAGCTTTCTTT. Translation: CAWRRQGWLNTEAFF.

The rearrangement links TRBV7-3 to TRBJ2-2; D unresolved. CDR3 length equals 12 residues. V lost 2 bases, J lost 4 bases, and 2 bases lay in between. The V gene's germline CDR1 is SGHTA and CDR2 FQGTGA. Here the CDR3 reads CASSLSTGELFF. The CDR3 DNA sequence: TGTGCCAGCAGCTTATCCACCGGGGAGCTGTTTTTT.

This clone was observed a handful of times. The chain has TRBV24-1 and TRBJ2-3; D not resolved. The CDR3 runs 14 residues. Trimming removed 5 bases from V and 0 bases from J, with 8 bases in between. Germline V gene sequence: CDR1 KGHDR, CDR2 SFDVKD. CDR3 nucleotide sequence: TGTGCCACCAGTGCGGGCGGCAGCACAGATACGCAGTATTTT. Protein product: CATSAGGSTDTQYF.

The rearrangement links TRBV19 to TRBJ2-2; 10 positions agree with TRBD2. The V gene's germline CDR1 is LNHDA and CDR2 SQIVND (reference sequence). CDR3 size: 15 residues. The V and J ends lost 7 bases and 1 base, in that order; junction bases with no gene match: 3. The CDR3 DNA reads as TGTGCCAGTAAAATAGCGGGGGGGAACACCGGGGAGCTGTTTTTT. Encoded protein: CASKIAGGNTGELFF.

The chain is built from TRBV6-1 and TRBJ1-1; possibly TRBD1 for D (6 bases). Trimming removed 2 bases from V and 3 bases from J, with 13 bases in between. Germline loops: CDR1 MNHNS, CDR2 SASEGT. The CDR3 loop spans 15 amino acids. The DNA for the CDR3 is TGTGCCAGCAGTGAAAAGCAGGGGAGGGACACTGAAGCTTTCTTT. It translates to CASSEKQGRDTEAFF.

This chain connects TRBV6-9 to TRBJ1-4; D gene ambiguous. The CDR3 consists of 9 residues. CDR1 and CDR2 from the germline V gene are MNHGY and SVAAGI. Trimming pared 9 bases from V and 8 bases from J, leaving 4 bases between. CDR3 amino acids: CASVEKLFF. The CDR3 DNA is TGTGCCAGTGTGGAAAAACTGTTTTTT.